This T cell receptor beta chain is drawn from a study of cytomegalovirus exposure and HLA in healthy donors listed by TCRdb under 2017. With respect to the entire study: An earlier analysis of 550 to 700 of the donors reported about 250 Gb of sequence data and roughly 110 million unique TCR beta sequences from 150 million to 200 million T cells. The study aimed to test whether cataloging public T cell receptors could reveal signatures of past pathogen exposure. Roughly 300 gigabases of sequencing data and around 80 million unique TCR sequences made up an early release that covered over 550 HLA-typed donors. A later genetic analysis used genome-wide SNP genotypes for about three fifths of the roughly 700 donors, treating that subset as a discovery cohort. To predict cytomegalovirus infection status, the study brought together high-throughput TCR immunosequencing, statistical association of individual TCRs with disease status, and machine learning. The study profiled the T cell repertoires of under 850 subjects by immunosequencing and related them to cytomegalovirus serostatus. A later analysis re-analyzed previously published TCR beta repertoires from 500 to 700 donors and added high-resolution HLA genotyping to study TCR occurrence patterns. All discovery cohort repertoires had been generated using a single sequencing platform. Besides the first cohort of under 700 subjects, a separate validation cohort made up of around 120 different subjects was used. Four or five DR-DQ haplotypes were handled as single units for association and clustering because linkage in the cohort was strong. The number of donors typed differed by locus, with about 629-630 for A, B, C, DRB1 and DQB1, 522 for DQA1, some 570 for DPA1, and roughly 450 for DPB1. An earlier analysis of about 620 of the donors applied high-throughput TCR beta sequencing to assess whether each TCR beta V gene segment acted as functional or pseudogenic. Among the roughly 430 genotyped donors, about 83% belonged to the genetic ancestry cluster associated with self-reported Caucasian donors. Alongside the repertoire data, information on donor age, sex, ethnicity and CMV serostatus was compiled. Across 398 genotyped donors of the cohort, an average of roughly 250,000 unique TCR beta nucleotide sequences per donor were sequenced, and about a sixth of those sequences were non-productive. Both class I and class II loci were covered by HLA typing, at four-digit resolution. Rather than using new phenotypic data, the later analysis identified candidate immune exposures from TCR beta sequences and from how often those sequences occurred across donors. Here is what the overall study found, with its caveats: Correlated functional status among segregating V segments might be attributable to linkage disequilibrium, but an unknown experimental factor could not be ruled out. Because some donors lacked HLA typing at each locus, the association tests relied only on the typed subset. Assigning TCR associations to individual alleles was difficult when HLA alleles, especially DR and DQ, strongly co-occurred. Compared with the roughly 670-donor mean, donors in an Asian-associated ancestry cluster had fewer N-insertions in productive TCRs, according to a later genetic analysis. A later analysis associated 15,000 or so TCR beta sequences with specific HLA alleles at a false discovery rate of 0.05. In a later analysis, most CMV-associated TCR beta chains were found to appear HLA-restricted, with HLA associations seemingly driven largely by CMV exposure. In a later genetic analysis, a missense DCLRE1C variant was associated with V-gene and J-gene trimming of TCR beta chains, and the association was replicated in an independent cohort. A further reported finding was that TCR beta sequences accurately predicted the HLA-A and HLA-B alleles for most subjects in the first cohort. In an earlier analysis of a few hundred of the donors, most TCR beta V segments were observed in productive rearrangements about 90% or about 30% of the time, broadly matching IMGT annotations. In a later analysis, TCR association rates were found to vary across HLA loci, with the most associated TCRs seen for DRB1 alleles and the fewest for HLA-C alleles. It was suggested by the authors that the approach could potentially be generalized to other disease states and immunological phenotypes. The only immune exposure information available for the cohort was CMV serostatus. Most TCR sequences were seen in very few donors, while some public TCRs were found in many individuals. The 87-base-pair reads could not distinguish some IMGT-functional V segments, including TRBV6-2 and TRBV6-3, so those segments were excluded. Cytomegalovirus status was reported to be diagnosed by the classifier with high specificity and sensitivity in both the original and validation cohorts. The study listed 150 to 200 TCR beta chains as associated with cytomegalovirus. In this cohort, only TCR beta chains were sequenced, and detectable features were limited by the absence of alpha or paired-chain data. In vitro tests confirmed that a few of the cytomegalovirus-associated TCR beta chains recognize cytomegalovirus antigens. Several of the top co-occurrence clusters appeared to be linked to parvovirus B19, influenza, CMV and Epstein-Barr virus, according to a later analysis. Seventeen rarely observed V segments, including chromosome 9 orphons, were excluded from the earlier analysis of about 600 of the donors because counts were too low. A group of highly shared sequence variants was considered likely to be a technical artifact of the sequencing pipeline. Compared with equally common non-associated chains, HLA-associated TCR beta chains in a later analysis were more clonally expanded and had lower generation probabilities. Roughly uniform sequencing depth across donors was assumed in presence/absence analyses, although this assumption may not hold.

In regard to this clone: Its antigen is still unknown. No much larger clone exists at a distance of one base, and base qualities are not known.

CDR1 and CDR2, looked up from the germline V gene, are MGHRA and YSYEKL. Trimming at the junction amounts to 4 bases on V and 0 bases on J, and the germline ends lie 18 bases apart. Spanning cysteine to phenylalanine, the CDR3 consists of 17 amino acids. CDR3 DNA is the only sequence kept; it has 51 bases, read in frame from the first base. Library prep was done by the immunoSEQ multiplex PCR assay. The multiplex PCR relied on a mix of 60 forward primers for TCR Vbeta segments and 13 reverse primers for TCR Jbeta segments. Amplification of the CDR3 region of rearranged TCR beta genes was performed with a multiplex PCR assay on genomic DNA. Amplified TCR beta libraries were sequenced as 87-base-pair reads on the Illumina HiSeq System. The authors' pipeline ran thus. Across the 670 or so repertoires, a later analysis counted tens of millions of unique TCR beta chains, about 10 million of which were shared by at least two donors. Raw reads were error-corrected and collapsed into unique sequences by a nearest-neighbor algorithm in which closely related sequences were merged to remove PCR and sequencing errors. CDR3 sequences were aligned to IMGT reference sequences to assign V, D and J gene segments. Each retained sequence needed at least a six-nucleotide match to both a V gene segment and a J gene segment. A rearrangement was called productive if the CDR3 had no stop codons and remained in frame with V and J, and every other rearrangement was called non-productive. CDR3 was defined by IMGT convention, running from the second conserved V-encoded cysteine to the conserved J-encoded phenylalanine. In an earlier analysis of 550 to 650 of the donors, sequences lacking an unambiguous match to a single V gene segment were excluded. An earlier analysis of 587 of the donors called V segments functional above 56.7% productive rearrangements and segregating when the between-donor standard deviation exceeded 5%. To diagnose cytomegalovirus status from the catalog of TCR beta chain sequences, a statistical classification framework was built. V and J gene assignment, in a later analysis, came from comparing TCR nucleotide sequences with IMGT/GENE-DB human TR gene sequences. A later analysis assigned CDR3 sequences and most-parsimonious VDJ recombination scenarios with the TCRdist pipeline. A later analysis defined each TCR beta chain by its CDR3 amino acid sequence plus V-gene family, and excluded reads lacking a unique V-gene family. To address suspected cross-contamination and a sequencing artifact, a later analysis removed 550 to 750 highly shared, low-generation-probability nucleotide sequences. A later analysis calculated a clonal expansion index for each public chain from normalized within-repertoire ranks of inferred template counts. Generation probabilities in a later analysis came from a VDJ recombination model fitted to out-of-frame rearrangements, and those results were checked against IGoR. A later analysis scored TCR-TCR, TCR-HLA and TCR-CMV co-occurrence with hypergeometric tests, applying a repertoire-size bias correction to TCR pairs. To estimate false discovery rates, a later analysis permuted the HLA or CMV assignments 20 times. In a later analysis, co-occurring TCRs were grouped using DBSCAN, and TCRdist sequence similarity was added for clustering within HLA-allele-positive subsets. Co-occurrence clustering excluded repertoires with fewer than 30,000 or more than 120,000 public chains, plus five with anomalous nucleotide sharing. Imported from immuneACCESS, the table was reduced by TCRdb to in-frame sequences with V and J called. These copies leave out some clones; in studies compared against another copy, an unresolved V gene accounts for under half, and the cause of the remainder is not known. Clone size and the V and J calls come from that table; the DNA yielded D and trimming. A total of about 190,000 clones appear in this sample, over 65% of them only once. The biggest ten clones account for over 1.5% of the sample.

In total, around 600 healthy bone marrow donors made up the cohort. Cohort members were all nominally healthy when sampled, although unrecorded immune exposures were likely present. The donor was CMV seronegative and belonged to the group of over 350 seronegative cohort members. Each donor provided a peripheral blood sample, and peripheral blood mononuclear cells were used for TCR beta sequencing. The Qiagen DNeasy Blood Extraction Kit was used to extract genomic DNA from the blood cell samples. The specimen was PBMCs. Recombination connected TRBV4-1 to TRBJ2-5, with a tentative D gene TRBD2 over 6 matching bases. The TCR originated in a woman aged 25-40 years in good health and CMV-seronegative. The CDR3 region reads CASSPVEEGPYQETQYF. The sequenced DNA is TGCGCCAGCAGCCCTGTGGAGGAGGGGCCGTACCAAGAGACCCAGTACTTC.